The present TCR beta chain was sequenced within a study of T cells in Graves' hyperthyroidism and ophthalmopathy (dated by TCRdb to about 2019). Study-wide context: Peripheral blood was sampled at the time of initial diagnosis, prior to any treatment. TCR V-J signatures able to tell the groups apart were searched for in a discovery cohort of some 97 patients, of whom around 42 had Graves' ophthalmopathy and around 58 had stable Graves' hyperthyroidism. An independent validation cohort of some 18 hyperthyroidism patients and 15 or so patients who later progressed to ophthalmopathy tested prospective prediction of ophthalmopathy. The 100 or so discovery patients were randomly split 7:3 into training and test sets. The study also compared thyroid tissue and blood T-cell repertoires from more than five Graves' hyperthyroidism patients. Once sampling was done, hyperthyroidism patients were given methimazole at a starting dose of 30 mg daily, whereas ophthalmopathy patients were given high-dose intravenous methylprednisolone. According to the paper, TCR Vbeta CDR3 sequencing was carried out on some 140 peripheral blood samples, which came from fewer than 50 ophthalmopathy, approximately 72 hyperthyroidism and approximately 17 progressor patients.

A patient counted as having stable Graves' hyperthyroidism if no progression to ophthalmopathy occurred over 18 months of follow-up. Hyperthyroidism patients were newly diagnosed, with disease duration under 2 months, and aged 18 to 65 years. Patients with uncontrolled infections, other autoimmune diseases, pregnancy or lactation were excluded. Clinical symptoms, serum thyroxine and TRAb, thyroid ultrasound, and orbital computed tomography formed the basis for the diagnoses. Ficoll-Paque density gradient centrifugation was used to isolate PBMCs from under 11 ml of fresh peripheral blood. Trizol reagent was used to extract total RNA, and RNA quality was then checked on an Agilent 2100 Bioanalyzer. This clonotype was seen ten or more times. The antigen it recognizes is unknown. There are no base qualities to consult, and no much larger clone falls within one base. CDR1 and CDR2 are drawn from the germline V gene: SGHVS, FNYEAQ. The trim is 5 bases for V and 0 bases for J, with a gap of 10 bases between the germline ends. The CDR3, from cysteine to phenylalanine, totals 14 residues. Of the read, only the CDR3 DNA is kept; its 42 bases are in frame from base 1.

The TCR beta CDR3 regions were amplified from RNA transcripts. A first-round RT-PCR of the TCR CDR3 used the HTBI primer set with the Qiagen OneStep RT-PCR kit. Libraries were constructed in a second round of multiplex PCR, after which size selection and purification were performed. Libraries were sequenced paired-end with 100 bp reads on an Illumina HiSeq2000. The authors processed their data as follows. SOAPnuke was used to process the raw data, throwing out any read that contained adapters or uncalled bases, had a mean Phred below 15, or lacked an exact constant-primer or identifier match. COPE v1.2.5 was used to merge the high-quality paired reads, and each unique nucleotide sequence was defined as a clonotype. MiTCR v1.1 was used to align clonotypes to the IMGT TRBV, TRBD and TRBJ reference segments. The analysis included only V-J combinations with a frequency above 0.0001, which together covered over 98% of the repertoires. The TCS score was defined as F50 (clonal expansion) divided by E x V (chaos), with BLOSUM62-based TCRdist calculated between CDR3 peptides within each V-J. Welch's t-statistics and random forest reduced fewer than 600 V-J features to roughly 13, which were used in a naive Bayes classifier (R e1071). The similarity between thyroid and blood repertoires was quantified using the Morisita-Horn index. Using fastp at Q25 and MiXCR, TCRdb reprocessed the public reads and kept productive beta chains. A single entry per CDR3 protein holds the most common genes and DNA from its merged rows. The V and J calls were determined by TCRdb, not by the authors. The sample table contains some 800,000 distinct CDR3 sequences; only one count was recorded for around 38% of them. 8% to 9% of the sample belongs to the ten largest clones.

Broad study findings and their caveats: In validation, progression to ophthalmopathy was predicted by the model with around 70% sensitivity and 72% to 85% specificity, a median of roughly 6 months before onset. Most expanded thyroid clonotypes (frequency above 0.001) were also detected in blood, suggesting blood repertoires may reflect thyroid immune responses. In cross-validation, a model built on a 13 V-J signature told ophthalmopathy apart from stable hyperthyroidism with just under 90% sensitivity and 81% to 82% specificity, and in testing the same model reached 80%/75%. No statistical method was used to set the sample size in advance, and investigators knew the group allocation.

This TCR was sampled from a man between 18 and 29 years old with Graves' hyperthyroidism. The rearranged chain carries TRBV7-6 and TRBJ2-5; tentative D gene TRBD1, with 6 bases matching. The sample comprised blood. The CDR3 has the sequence CASSPGQYQETQYF. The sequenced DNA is TGTGCCAGCAGCCCTGGACAGTACCAAGAGACCCAGTACTTC.